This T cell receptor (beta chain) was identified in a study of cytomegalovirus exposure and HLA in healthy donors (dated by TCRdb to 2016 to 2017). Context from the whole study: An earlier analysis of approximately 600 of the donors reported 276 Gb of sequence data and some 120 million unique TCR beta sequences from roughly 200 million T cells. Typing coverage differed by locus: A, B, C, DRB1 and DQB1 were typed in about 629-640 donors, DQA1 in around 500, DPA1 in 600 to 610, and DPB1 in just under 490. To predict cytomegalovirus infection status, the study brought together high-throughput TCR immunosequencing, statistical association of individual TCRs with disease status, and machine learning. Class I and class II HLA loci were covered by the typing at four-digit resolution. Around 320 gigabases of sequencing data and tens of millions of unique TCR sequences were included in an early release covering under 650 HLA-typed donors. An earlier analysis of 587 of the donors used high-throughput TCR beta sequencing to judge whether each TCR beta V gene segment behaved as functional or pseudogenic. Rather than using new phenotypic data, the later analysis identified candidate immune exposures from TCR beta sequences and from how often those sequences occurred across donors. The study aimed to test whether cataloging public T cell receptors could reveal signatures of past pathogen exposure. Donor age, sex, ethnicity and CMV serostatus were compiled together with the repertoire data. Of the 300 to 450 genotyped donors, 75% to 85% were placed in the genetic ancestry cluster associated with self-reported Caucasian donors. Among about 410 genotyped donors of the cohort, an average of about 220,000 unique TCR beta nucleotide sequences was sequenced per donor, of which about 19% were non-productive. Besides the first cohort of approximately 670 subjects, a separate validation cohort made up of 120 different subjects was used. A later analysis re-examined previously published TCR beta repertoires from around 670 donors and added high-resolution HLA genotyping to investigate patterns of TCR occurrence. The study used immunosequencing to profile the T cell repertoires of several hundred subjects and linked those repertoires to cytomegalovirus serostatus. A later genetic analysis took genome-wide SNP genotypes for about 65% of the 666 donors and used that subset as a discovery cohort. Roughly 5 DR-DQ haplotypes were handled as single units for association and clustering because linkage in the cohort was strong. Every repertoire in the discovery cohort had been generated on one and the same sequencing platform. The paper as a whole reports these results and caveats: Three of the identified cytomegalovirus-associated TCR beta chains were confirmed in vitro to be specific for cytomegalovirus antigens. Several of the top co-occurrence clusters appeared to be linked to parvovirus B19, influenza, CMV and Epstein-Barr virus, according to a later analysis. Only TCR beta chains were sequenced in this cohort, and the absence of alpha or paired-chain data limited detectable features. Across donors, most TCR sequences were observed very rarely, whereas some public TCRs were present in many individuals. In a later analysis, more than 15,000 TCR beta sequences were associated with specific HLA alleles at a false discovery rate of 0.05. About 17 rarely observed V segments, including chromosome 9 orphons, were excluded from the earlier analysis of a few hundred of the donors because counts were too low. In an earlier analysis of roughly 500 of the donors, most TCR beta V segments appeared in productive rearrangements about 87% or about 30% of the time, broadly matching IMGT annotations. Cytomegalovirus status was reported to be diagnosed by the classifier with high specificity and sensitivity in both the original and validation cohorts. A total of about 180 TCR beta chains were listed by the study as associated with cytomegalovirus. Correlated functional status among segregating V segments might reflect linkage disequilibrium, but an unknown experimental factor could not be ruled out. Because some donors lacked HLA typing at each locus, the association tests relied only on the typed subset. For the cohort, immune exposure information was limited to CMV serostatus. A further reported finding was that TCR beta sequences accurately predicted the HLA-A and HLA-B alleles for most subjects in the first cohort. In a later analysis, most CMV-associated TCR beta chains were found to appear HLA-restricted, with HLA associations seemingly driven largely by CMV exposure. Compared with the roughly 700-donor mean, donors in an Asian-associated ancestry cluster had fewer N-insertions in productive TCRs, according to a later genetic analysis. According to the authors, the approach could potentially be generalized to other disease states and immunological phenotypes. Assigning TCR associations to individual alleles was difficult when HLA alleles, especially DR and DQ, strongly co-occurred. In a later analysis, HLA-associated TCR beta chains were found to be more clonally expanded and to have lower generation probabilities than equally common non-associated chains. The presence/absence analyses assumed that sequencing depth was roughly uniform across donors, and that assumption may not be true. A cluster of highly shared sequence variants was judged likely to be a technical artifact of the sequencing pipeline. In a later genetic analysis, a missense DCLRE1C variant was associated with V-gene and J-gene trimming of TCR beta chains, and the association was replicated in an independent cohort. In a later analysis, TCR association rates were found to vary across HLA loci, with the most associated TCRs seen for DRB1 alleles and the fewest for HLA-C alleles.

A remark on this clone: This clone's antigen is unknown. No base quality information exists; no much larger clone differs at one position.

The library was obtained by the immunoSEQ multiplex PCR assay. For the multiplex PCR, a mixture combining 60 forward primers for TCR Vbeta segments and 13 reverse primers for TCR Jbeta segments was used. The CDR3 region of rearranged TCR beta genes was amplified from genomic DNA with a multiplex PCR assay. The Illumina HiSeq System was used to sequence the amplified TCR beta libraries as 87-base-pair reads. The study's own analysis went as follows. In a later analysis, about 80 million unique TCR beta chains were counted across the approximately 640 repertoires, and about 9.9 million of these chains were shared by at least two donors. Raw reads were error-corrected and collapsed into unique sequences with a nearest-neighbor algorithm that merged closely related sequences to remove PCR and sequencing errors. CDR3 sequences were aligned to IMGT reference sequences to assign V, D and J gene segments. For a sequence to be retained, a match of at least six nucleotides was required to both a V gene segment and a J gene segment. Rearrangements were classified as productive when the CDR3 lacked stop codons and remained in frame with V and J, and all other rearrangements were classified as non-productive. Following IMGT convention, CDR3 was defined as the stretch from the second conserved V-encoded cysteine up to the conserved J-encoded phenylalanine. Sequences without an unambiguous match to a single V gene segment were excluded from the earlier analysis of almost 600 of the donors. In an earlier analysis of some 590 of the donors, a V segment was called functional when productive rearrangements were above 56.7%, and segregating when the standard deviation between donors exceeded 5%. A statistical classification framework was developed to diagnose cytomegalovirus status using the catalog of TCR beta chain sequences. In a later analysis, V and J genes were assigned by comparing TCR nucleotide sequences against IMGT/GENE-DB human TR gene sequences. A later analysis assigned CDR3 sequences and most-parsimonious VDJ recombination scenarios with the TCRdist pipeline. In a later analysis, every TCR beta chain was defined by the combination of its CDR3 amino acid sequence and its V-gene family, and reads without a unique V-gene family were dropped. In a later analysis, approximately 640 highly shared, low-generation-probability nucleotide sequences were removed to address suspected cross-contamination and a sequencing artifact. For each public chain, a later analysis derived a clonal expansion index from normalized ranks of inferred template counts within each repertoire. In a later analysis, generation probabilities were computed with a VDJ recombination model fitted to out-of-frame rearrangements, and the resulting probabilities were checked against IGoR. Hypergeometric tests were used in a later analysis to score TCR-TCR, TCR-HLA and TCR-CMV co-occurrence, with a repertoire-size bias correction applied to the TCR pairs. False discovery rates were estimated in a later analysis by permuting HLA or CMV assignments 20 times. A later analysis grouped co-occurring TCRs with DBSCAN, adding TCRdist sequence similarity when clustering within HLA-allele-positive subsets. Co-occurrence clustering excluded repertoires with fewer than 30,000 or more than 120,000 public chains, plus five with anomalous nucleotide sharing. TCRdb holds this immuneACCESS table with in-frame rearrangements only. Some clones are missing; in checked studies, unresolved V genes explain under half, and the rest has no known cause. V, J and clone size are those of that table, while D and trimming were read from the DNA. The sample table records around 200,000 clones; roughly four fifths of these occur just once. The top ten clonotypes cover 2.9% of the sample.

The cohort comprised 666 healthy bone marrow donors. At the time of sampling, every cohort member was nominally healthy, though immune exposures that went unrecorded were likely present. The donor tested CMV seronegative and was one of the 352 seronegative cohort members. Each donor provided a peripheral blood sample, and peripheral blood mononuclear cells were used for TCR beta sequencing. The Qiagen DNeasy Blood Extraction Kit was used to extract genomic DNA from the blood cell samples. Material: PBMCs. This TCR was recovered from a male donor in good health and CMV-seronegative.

The CDR3 region reads CASSDTETDEQFF. The sequenced DNA: TGTGCCAGCAGTGACACAGAGACCGATGAGCAGTTCTTC. The sequence joins TRBV6-4 to TRBJ2-1; the D gene identity is not certain. Based on the germline V gene, the CDR1 and CDR2 sequences are MRHNA and SNTAGT. Measured from the cysteine to the phenylalanine, the CDR3 is 13 residues long. Only CDR3 DNA is held: 39 bases, read in frame from base 1. V and J are truncated by 2 bases and 8 bases respectively, leaving an intervening sequence of 10 bases.